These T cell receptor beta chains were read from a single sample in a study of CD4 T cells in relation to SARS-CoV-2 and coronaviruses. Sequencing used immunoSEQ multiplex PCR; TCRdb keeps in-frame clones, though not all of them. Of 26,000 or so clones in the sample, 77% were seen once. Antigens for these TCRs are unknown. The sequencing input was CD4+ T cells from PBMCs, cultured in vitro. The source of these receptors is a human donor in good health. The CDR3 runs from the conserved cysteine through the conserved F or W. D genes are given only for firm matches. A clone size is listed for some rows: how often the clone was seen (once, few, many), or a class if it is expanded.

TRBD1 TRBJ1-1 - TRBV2 CASRTGDTEAFF TGTGCCAGCAGGACAGGGGACACTGAAGCTTTCTTT
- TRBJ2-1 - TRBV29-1 CSVLMTSYNEQFF TGCAGCGTTCTCATGACTAGCTACAATGAGCAGTTCTTC
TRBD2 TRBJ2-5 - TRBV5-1 CASSASGGSRETQYF TGCGCCAGCAGTGCCAGCGGGGGTTCGCGAGAGACCCAGTACTTC
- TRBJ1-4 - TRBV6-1 CASSEGSGGEKLFF TGTGCCAGCAGTGAAGGGTCCGGAGGGGAAAAACTGTTTTTT
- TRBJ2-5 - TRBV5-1 CASSFTGLQETQYF TGCGCCAGCAGCTTCACAGGGTTGCAAGAGACCCAGTACTTC
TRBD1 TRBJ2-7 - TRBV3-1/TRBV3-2 CASSQETGGYYEQYF TGTGCCAGCAGCCAAGAAACAGGGGGCTATTACGAGCAGTACTTC
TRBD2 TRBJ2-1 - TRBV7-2 CASSASGGNEQFF TGTGCCAGCAGCGCTAGCGGAGGGAATGAGCAGTTCTTC
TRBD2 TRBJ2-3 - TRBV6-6 CASSYPAGGGEDTQYF TGTGCCAGCAGTTACCCAGCGGGGGGCGGGGAAGATACGCAGTATTTT
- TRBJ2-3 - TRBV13 CASTQGKADTQYF TGTGCCAGCACCCAAGGCAAGGCCGATACGCAGTATTTT
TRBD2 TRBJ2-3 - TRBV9 CASSVGTSGKVQYF TGTGCCAGCAGCGTCGGGACTAGCGGGAAAGTGCAGTATTTT
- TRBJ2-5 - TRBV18 CASSPQGSGETQYF TGTGCCAGCTCACCCCAGGGGAGTGGGGAGACCCAGTACTTC
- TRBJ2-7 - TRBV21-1 CASSKRIPLGAFPYEQYF TGTGCCAGCAGCAAAAGGATCCCGTTGGGGGCATTCCCCTACGAGCAGTACTTC
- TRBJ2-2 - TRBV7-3 CASSASNTGELFF TGTGCCAGCAGCGCCTCTAACACCGGGGAGCTGTTTTTT
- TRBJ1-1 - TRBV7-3 CASSFGGDRTEAFF TGTGCCAGCAGCTTCGGAGGGGATCGCACTGAAGCTTTCTTT
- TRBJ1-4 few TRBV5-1 CASSPKSQINEKLFF TGCGCCAGCAGCCCCAAATCCCAGATTAATGAAAAACTGTTTTTT
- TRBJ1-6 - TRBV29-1 CSVADSSYNSPLHF TGCAGCGTTGCGGACAGCTCCTATAATTCACCCCTCCACTTT
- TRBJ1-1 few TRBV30 CAWSGQLDTEAFF TGTGCCTGGTCAGGGCAGTTGGACACTGAAGCTTTCTTT
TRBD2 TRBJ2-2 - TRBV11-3 CASSLDRLAAVTGELFF TGTGCCAGCAGCTTAGATCGACTAGCGGCCGTGACCGGGGAGCTGTTTTTT
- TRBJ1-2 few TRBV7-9 CASSFQLSYSYGYTF TGTGCCAGCAGCTTTCAGCTCTCCTATTCCTATGGCTACACCTTC
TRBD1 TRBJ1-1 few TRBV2 CASSINRGGTEAFF TGTGCCAGCAGTATTAACAGGGGGGGGACTGAAGCTTTCTTT
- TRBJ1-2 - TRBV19 CASRTPAGTLGYTF TGTGCCAGTAGGACCCCGGCCGGTACACTTGGCTACACCTTC
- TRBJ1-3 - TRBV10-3 CASRPAGTGNTIYF TGTGCCAGCCGCCCGGCGGGGACTGGAAACACCATATATTTT
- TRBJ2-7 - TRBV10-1 CASSSGKSYEQYF TGCGCCAGCAGTAGTGGGAAAAGCTACGAGCAGTACTTC
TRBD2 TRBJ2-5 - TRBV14 CASSRRGLRTSVYQETQYF TGTGCCAGCAGCCGTCGGGGTCTCCGGACTAGCGTATACCAAGAGACCCAGTACTTC
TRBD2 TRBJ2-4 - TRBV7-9 CASSLGTSGGGHRGNIQYF TGTGCCAGCAGCTTAGGGACTAGCGGGGGGGGGCATCGAGGAAACATTCAGTACTTC
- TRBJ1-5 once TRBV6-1 CASSDYAGLWSNQPQHF TGTGCCAGCAGTGATTATGCGGGGCTTTGGAGCAATCAGCCCCAGCATTTT
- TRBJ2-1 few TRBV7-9 CASSPPGSYNEQFF TGTGCCAGCAGCCCGCCGGGGTCCTACAATGAGCAGTTCTTC
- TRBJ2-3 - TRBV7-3 CASSLKGKVFSTDTQYF TGTGCCAGCAGCTTAAAGGGCAAGGTCTTCTCCACAGATACGCAGTATTTT
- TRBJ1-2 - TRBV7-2 CASSLEQYDYGYTF TGTGCCAGCAGCTTAGAACAGTACGATTATGGCTACACCTTC
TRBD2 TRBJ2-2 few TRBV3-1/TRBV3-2 CASSRGTTAGELFF TGTGCCAGCAGCCGCGGGACTACTGCCGGGGAGCTGTTTTTT
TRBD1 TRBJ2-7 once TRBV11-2 CASSRAGTGPYEQYF TGTGCCAGCAGCCGTGCCGGGACAGGGCCCTACGAGCAGTACTTC
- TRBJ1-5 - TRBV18 CASSPTGGNQPQHF TGTGCCAGCTCACCGACAGGAGGTAATCAGCCCCAGCATTTT
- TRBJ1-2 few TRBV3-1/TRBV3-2 CASSQIHLYRYGYTF TGTGCCAGCAGCCAAATCCACCTATATCGCTATGGCTACACCTTC
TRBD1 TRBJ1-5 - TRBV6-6 CASSPPGQGSFGKNQPQHF TGTGCCAGCAGTCCCCCGGGACAGGGTTCGTTTGGCAAAAATCAGCCCCAGCATTTT
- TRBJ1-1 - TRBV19 CASSSRGGANTEAFF TGTGCCAGTAGTTCAAGGGGGGGGGCAAACACTGAAGCTTTCTTT
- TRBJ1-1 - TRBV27 CASSKGHSNTEAFF TGTGCCAGCAGTAAGGGACACTCGAACACTGAAGCTTTCTTT
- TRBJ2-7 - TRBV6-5 CSSLRMSSYEQYF TGTTCTTCGCTGAGGATGTCCTCCTACGAGCAGTACTTC
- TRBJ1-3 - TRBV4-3 CASSQDRTTGNTIYF TGCGCCAGCAGCCAAGATCGGACGACTGGAAACACCATATATTTT
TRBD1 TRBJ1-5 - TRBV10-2 CASRGIRGQGGNQPQHF TGCGCCAGCAGGGGGATAAGGGGCCAGGGGGGTAATCAGCCCCAGCATTTT
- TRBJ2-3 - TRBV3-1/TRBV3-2 CASSRDTDTQYF TGTGCCAGCAGCCGGGACACAGATACGCAGTATTTT
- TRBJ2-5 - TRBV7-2 CASSLAGVETQYF TGTGCCAGCAGCTTAGCGGGGGTAGAGACCCAGTACTTC
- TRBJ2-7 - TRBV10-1 CASSASPSWERKGEQYF TGCGCCAGCAGTGCCTCCCCGTCGTGGGAAAGGAAAGGGGAGCAGTACTTC
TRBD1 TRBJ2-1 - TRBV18 CASSRDSFSYNEQFF TGTGCCAGCTCCCGGGACAGTTTCTCCTACAATGAGCAGTTCTTC
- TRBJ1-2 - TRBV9 CASSLDGGGYGYTF TGTGCCAGCAGTCTAGACGGTGGGGGCTATGGCTACACCTTC
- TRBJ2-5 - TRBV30 CAWSPVVLEATQYF TGTGCCTGGAGTCCAGTAGTCCTGGAGGCGACCCAGTACTTC
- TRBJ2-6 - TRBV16 CASSQSGGSGANVLTF TGTGCCAGCAGCCAATCTGGGGGGTCTGGGGCCAACGTCCTGACTTTC
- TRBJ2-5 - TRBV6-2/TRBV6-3 CASSYSRAGLIWETQYF TGTGCCAGCAGTTACTCGAGAGCAGGGCTAATTTGGGAGACCCAGTACTTC
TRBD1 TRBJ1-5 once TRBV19 CASSRQGDSNQPQHF TGTGCCAGTAGTAGACAGGGCGATAGCAATCAGCCCCAGCATTTT
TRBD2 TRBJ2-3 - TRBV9 CASSVSGLAGNTDTQYF TGTGCCAGCAGCGTTTCAGGACTAGCGGGGAACACAGATACGCAGTATTTT
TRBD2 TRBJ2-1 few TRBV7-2 CASSLGLAGGRNEQFF TGTGCCAGCAGCTTAGGACTAGCGGGGGGCCGCAATGAGCAGTTCTTC
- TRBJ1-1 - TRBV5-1 CASSLGQEAFF TGCGCCAGCAGCTTGGGGCAGGAAGCTTTCTTT
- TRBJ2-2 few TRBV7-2 CASSLGGWNTGELFF TGTGCCAGCAGCTTAGGGGGGTGGAACACCGGGGAGCTGTTTTTT
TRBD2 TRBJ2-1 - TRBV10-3 CAISESSGRDEQFF TGTGCCATCAGTGAGAGTAGCGGGAGGGATGAGCAGTTCTTC